This T cell receptor beta chain comes out of a study of control samples from healthy donors and cancer patients. Deletions cut 2 bases from V and 8 bases from J, with 15 bases between. The CDR3 is made up of 15 amino acids. Germline V lookup: CDR1 MNHNS, CDR2 SASEGT. Assay: immunoSEQ multiplex PCR; the TCRdb copy retains only in-frame clones and omits some. The sample includes around 90,000 clones, approximately 86% of them seen just once. Sequenced material: blood. The chain carries TRBV6-1 and TRBJ1-4, with a weak D call TRBD1 (5 bases). The clonotype originates from a man younger than 40 in good health. The CDR3: CASSEMGLPREKLFF. As DNA, the CDR3 is TGTGCCAGCAGTGAAATGGGGCTCCCGAGGGAAAAACTGTTTTTT.